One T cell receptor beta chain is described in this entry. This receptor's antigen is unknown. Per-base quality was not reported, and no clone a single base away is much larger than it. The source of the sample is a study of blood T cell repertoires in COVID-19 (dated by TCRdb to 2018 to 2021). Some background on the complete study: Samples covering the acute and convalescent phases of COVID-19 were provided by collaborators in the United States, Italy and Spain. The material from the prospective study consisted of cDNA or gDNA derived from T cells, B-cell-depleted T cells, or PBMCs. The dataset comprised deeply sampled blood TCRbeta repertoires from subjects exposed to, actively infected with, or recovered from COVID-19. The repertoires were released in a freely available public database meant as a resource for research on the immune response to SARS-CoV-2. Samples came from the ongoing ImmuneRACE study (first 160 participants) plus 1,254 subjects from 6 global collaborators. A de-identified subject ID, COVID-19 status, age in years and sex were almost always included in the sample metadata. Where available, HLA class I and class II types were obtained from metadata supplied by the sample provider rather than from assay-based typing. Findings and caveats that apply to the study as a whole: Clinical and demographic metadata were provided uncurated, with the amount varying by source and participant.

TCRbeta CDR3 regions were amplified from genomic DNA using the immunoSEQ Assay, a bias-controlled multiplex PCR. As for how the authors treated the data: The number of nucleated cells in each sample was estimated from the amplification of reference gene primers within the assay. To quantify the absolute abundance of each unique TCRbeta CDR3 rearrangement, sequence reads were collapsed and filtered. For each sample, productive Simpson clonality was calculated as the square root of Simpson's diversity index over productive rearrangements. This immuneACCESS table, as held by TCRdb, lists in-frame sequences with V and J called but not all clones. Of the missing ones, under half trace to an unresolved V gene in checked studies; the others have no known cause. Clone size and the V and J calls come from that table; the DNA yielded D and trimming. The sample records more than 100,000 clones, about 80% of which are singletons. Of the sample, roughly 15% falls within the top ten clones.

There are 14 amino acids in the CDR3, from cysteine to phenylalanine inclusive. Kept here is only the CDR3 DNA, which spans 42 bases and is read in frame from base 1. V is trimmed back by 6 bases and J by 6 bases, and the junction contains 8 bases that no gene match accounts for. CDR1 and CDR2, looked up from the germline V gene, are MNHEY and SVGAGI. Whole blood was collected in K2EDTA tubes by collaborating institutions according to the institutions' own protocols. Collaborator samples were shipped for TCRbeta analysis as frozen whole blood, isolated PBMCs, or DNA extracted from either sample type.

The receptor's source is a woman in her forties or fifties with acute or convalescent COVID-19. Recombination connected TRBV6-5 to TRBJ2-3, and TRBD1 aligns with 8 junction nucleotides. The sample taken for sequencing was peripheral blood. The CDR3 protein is CASRQGAFTDTQYF. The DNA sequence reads TGTGCCAGCAGGCAGGGGGCCTTTACGGATACGCAGTATTTT.